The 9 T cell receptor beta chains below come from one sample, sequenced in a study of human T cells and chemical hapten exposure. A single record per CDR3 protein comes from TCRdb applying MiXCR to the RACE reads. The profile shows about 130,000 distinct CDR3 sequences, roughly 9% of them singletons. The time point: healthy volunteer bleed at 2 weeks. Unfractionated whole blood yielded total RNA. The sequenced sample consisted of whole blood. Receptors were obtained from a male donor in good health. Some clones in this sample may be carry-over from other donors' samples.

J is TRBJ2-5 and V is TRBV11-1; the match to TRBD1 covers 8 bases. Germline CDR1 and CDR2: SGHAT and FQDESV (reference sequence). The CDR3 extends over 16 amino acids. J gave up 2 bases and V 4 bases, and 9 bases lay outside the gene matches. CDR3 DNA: TGTGCCAGCAGCTCGCCCCCCGGGACAGGACAAGAGACCCAGTACTTC. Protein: CASSSPPGTGQETQYF.

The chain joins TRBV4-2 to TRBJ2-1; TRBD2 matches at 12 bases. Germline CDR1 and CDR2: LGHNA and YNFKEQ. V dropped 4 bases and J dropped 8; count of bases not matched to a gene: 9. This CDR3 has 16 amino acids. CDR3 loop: CASSLGPSGRVDEQFF. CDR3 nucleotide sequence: TGTGCCAGCAGCCTGGGCCCTAGCGGGAGGGTCGATGAGCAGTTCTTC.

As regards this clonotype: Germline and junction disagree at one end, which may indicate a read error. CDR3 sequence reads: CTSSSTIASGDTDTQYF. The CDR3 coding sequence is TGCACCAGCAGCTCTACGATAGCTAGCGGGGACACAGATACGCAGTATTTT. The chain recombines TRBV4-1 with TRBJ2-3, with TRBD2 identical over 9 bases. Germline CDR1 and CDR2: MGHRA and YSYEKL. The length of the CDR3 is 17 residues.

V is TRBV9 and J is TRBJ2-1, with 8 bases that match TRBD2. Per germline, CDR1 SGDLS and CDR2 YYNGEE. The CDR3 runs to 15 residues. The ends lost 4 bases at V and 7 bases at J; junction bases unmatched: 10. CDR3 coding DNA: TGTGCCAGCAGCCCTGGCGGGGGACTAGGGAATGAGCAGTTCTTC. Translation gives CASSPGGGLGNEQFF.

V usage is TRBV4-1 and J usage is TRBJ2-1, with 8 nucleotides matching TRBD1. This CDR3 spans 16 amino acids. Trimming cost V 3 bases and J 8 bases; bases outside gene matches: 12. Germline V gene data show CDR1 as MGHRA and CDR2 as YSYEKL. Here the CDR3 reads CASSHPGQGAVDEQFF. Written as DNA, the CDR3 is TGCGCCAGCAGCCATCCAGGGCAGGGGGCGGTGGATGAGCAGTTCTTC.

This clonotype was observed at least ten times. The CDR3 protein is CASSLLAGSPNEQFF. Here the CDR3 DNA reads TGTGCCAGCAGCTTATTGGCTGGCAGCCCCAATGAGCAGTTCTTC. V and J are TRBV7-2 and TRBJ2-1; D gene unclear. CDR3 length: 15 amino acids. From germline, CDR1 is SGHTA and CDR2 FQGNSA. The ends were cut back, 2 bases at V and 6 bases at J, with 14 bases in the middle.

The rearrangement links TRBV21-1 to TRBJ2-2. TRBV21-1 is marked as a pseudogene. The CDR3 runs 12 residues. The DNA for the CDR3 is TGTGCCAGCAGAGGTAACACCGGGGAGCTGTTTTTT. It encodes CASRGNTGELFF.

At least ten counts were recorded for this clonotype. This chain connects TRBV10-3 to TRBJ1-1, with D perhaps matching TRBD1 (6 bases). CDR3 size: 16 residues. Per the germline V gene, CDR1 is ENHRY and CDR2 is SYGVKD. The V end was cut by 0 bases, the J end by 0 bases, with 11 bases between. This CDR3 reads CAISESAGEVNTEAFF. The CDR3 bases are TGTGCCATCAGTGAGTCGGCAGGGGAGGTGAACACTGAAGCTTTCTTT.

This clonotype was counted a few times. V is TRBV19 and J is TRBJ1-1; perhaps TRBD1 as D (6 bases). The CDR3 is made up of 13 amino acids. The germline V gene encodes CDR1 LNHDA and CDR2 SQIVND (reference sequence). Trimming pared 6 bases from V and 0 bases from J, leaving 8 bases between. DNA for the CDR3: TGTGCCAGTAGGGGGACATTGAACACTGAAGCTTTCTTT. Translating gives CASRGTLNTEAFF.